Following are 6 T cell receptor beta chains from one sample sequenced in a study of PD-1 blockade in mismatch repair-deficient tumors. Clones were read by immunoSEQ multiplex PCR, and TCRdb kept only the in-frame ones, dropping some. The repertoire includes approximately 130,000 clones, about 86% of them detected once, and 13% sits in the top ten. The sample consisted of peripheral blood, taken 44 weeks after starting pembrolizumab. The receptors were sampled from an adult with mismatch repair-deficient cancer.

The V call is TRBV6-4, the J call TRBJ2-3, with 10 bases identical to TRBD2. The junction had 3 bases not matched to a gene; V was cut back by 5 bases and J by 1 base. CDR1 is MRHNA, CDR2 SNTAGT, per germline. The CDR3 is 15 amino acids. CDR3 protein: CASSTGTSGTDTQYF. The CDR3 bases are TGTGCCAGCAGTACCGGGACTAGCGGCACAGATACGCAGTATTTT.

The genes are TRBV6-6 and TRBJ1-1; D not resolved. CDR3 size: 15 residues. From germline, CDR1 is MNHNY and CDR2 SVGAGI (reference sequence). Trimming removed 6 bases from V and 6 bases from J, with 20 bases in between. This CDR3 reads CASRLVQPALAEAFF. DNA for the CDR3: TGTGCCAGCAGGTTAGTACAGCCCGCCCTGGCTGAAGCTTTCTTT.

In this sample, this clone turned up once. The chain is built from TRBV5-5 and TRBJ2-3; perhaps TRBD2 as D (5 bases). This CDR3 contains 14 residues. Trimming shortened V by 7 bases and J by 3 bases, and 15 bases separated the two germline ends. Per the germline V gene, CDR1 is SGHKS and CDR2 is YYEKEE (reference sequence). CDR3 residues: CASDRGRVTDTQYF. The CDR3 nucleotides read TGTGCCAGCGATCGTGGGAGAGTTACAGATACGCAGTATTTT.

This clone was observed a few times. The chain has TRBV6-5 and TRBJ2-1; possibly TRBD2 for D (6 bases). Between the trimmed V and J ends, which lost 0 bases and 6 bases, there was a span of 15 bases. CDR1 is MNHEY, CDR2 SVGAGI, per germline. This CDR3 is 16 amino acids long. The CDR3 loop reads CASSYSRLVSGNEQFF. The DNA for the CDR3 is TGTGCCAGCAGTTACTCCCGACTAGTCTCCGGCAATGAGCAGTTCTTC.

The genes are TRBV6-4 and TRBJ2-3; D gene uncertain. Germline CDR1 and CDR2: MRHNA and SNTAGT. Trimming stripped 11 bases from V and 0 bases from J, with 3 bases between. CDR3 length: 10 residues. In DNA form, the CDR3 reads TGTGCCCGTAGCACAGATACGCAGTATTTT. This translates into CARSTDTQYF.

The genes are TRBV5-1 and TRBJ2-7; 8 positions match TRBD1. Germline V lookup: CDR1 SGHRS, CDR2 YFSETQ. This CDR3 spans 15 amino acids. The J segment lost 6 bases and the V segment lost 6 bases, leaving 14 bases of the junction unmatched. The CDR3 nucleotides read TGCGCCAGCACACTTAACGGACAGGGTGGGAGCGAGCAGTACTTC. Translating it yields CASTLNGQGGSEQYF.